Each of the 24 T cell receptor beta chains below was sequenced from the same sample in a study of blood T cell repertoires in COVID-19. Profiling relied on immunoSEQ multiplex PCR, and the TCRdb table lists in-frame clones only, not all of them. This sample has around 300,000 clones, with 88% found just once. The sequenced material came from peripheral blood. The origin of the receptors is a woman in her fifties or sixties with active or convalescent COVID-19.

The chain carries TRBV5-1 and TRBJ2-3; tentative D call: TRBD1 (6 bases). V lost 7 bases and J lost 0, with 9 bases in between. This CDR3 contains 13 residues. CDR1 SGHRS and CDR2 YFSETQ come from the germline V gene. The CDR3 region has the DNA TGCGCCAGCTGGGACAAAAGCACAGATACGCAGTATTTT. This translates into CASWDKSTDTQYF.

The V call is TRBV19, the J call TRBJ2-2; the match to TRBD2 covers 7 bases. The J segment lost 0 bases and the V segment lost 7 bases, leaving 8 bases of the junction unmatched. Germline V gene lookup returns CDR1 LNHDA and CDR2 SQIVND (reference sequence). CDR3 length equals 16 residues. Written as DNA, the CDR3 is TGTGCCAGTAACCCCGGGGGGAGCGCGAACACCGGGGAGCTGTTTTTT. Its translation is CASNPGGSANTGELFF.

The chain employs TRBV7-9 and TRBJ2-3; TRBD2 matches 8 bases. The germline CDR1 and CDR2 sequences are SEHNR and FQNEAQ (reference sequence). Germline trimming cut 1 base from V and 6 bases from J; bases unmatched to any gene: 9. This CDR3 has 16 amino acids. This CDR3 reads CASSLGPSGPPDTQYF. CDR3 nucleotides: TGTGCCAGCAGCTTAGGTCCTAGCGGGCCCCCGGATACGCAGTATTTT.

The chain couples TRBV4-2 to TRBJ2-1; unclear D gene. This CDR3 has 14 residues. Germline CDR1 is LGHNA and CDR2 is YNFKEQ. V lost 0 bases, J lost 7 bases, and 10 bases lay in between. CDR3 in amino acids: CASSQDGVTNEQFF. CDR3 nucleotides: TGTGCCAGCAGCCAAGATGGAGTCACGAATGAGCAGTTCTTC.

This clone was picked up one time. The V call is TRBV7-9, the J call TRBJ1-1; 7 bases align to TRBD1. V dropped 6 bases and J dropped 1; count of bases not matched to a gene: 8. CDR1 and CDR2 (germline): SEHNR, FQNEAQ (reference sequence). The CDR3 covers 15 residues. CDR3 sequence: CASSRATGTNTEAFF. The CDR3, as DNA: TGTGCCAGCAGTCGGGCGACAGGGACGAACACTGAAGCTTTCTTT.

V is TRBV19 and J is TRBJ2-7; the match to TRBD2 covers 10 bases. The ends lost 1 base at V and 1 base at J; junction bases unmatched: 7. Per germline, CDR1 LNHDA and CDR2 SQIVND (reference sequence). This CDR3 contains 17 residues. In DNA form, the CDR3 reads TGTGCCAGTAGTATAGTCAAGACTAGCGGGCGTTCCTACGAGCAGTACTTC. This translates into CASSIVKTSGRSYEQYF. Variable domain in full (rest from reference TRBV19 and TRBJ2-7): DGGITQSPKYLFRKEGQNVTLSCEQNLNHDAMYWYRQDPGQGLRLIYYSQIVNDFQKGDIAEGYSVSREKKESFPLTVTSAQKNPTAFYLCASSIVKTSGRSYEQYFGPGTRLTVT.

The V call is TRBV6-6, the J call TRBJ1-2, with D hard to call. The CDR3 totals 14 residues. The germline V gene has CDR1 MNHNY and CDR2 SVGAGI (reference sequence). Trimming cost V 6 bases and J 1 base, with 12 bases left between them. The CDR3 DNA sequence: TGTGCCAGCAGCCTGAGGGCGGGTAACTATGGCTACACCTTC. This codes for CASSLRAGNYGYTF.

The genes are TRBV9 and TRBJ1-3, with D perhaps matching TRBD1 (6 bases). Trimming left V 0 bases short and J 0 bases short, with 7 bases between. CDR1 and CDR2 (germline): SGDLS, YYNGEE. CDR3 length: 15 residues. The CDR3 bases are TGTGCCAGCAGCGTAGTGGGGGCCTCTGGAAACACCATATATTTT. It codes for CASSVVGASGNTIYF.

The chain uses TRBV15 and TRBJ2-1, with 11 bases fitting TRBD2. CDR3 length: 15 residues. V was clipped by 5 bases and J by 4 bases; unmatched bases: 4. The germline V gene encodes CDR1 LNHNV and CDR2 YYDKDF (reference sequence). This CDR3 reads CATSPGLAEYNEQFF. The CDR3 nucleotides are TGTGCCACCAGCCCGGGACTAGCGGAATACAATGAGCAGTTCTTC.

The rearrangement joins TRBV5-4 to TRBJ1-1, with 9 bases matching TRBD1. CDR1 is SGHNT, CDR2 YYREEE, per germline (reference sequence). The CDR3 loop spans 15 amino acids. Trimming removed 0 bases from V and 4 bases from J; junction bases left unmatched: 4. CDR3 sequence (DNA): TGTGCCAGCAGCTTGGGACAGGGGGAGGGCACTGAAGCTTTCTTT. Protein product: CASSLGQGEGTEAFF.

The chain combines TRBV6-5 with TRBJ1-4; no clear D gene. The V end was cut by 6 bases, the J end by 7 bases, with 15 bases between. Germline values: CDR1 MNHEY, CDR2 SVGAGI. The CDR3 runs to 14 residues. The CDR3 sequence: CASRTRGGGEKLFF. CDR3 sequence (DNA): TGTGCCAGCAGGACGCGGGGTGGTGGTGAAAAACTGTTTTTT.

J is TRBJ1-2 and V is TRBV6-2 or TRBV6-3; the D gene is possibly TRBD1 (5 bases). Trimming took 4 bases from V and 0 from J, leaving 15 bases between them. Per the germline V gene, CDR1 is MNHEY and CDR2 is SVGEGT. This CDR3 has 16 residues. The CDR3 region is CASSSLLRGANYGYTF. The CDR3 region has the DNA TGTGCCAGCAGTTCCCTTCTTCGGGGGGCTAACTATGGCTACACCTTC.

This chain uses TRBV27 with TRBJ1-2, with 8 bases fitting TRBD1. The V gene's germline CDR1 is MNHEY and CDR2 SMNVEV (reference sequence). CDR3 length: 13 amino acids. V trimming: 5 bases; J trimming: 5 bases; junction bases outside the gene matches: 4. Written as DNA, the CDR3 is TGTGCCAGCAGTCCAGACAGGGGATATGGCTACACCTTC. Protein: CASSPDRGYGYTF.

This chain connects TRBV7-2 to TRBJ2-5, with TRBD2 identical over 7 bases. V was clipped by 5 bases and J by 0 bases; unmatched bases: 3. The CDR3 covers 14 residues. Germline V lookup: CDR1 SGHTA, CDR2 FQGNSA. CDR3 protein: CASSPSGYQETQYF. CDR3 DNA: TGTGCCAGCAGCCCTAGCGGTTACCAAGAGACCCAGTACTTC. Based on the CDR3 plus reference TRBV7-2 and TRBJ2-5, the full variable domain is GAGVSQSPSNKVTEKGKDVELRCDPISGHTALYWYRQSLGQGLEFLIYFQGNSAPDKSGLPSDRFSAERTGGSVSTLTIQRTQQEDSAVYLCASSPSGYQETQYFGPGTRLLVL.

This clone was counted only a few times. This chain links TRBV7-2 with TRBJ2-7; D is possibly TRBD2 (5 bases). Trimming pared 5 bases from V and 2 bases from J, leaving 10 bases between. Germline CDR1 SGHTA, CDR2 FQGNSA. This CDR3 is 13 amino acids long. For the CDR3, the DNA is TGTGCCAGCAGCCCTATCGGGGCCTACGAGCAGTACTTC. Its translation: CASSPIGAYEQYF.

The genes are TRBV4-3 and TRBJ1-6; tentatively, D is TRBD1 (5 bases). Trimming took 0 bases from V and 14 from J, leaving 14 bases between them. The germline V gene has CDR1 LGHNA and CDR2 YSLEER. The CDR3 loop spans 14 amino acids. The CDR3 DNA reads TGCGCCAGCAGCCAAGAAGGGGCAGAGTCATCCCTCCACTTT. Amino acid sequence: CASSQEGAESSLHF.

The genes are TRBV20-1 and TRBJ2-4; TRBD2 matches 11 bases. The germline CDR1 and CDR2 sequences are DFQATT and SNEGSKA (reference sequence). The CDR3 is 16 amino acids. With V trimmed by 3 bases and J by 0 bases, 4 bases remained unmatched. The CDR3 coding sequence is TGCAGTGCTAGTACTAGCGGGAGCGCAGCCAAAAACATTCAGTACTTC. Its protein product is CSASTSGSAAKNIQYF.

J is TRBJ1-1 and V is TRBV10-3, with no clear D. V was clipped by 5 bases and J by 2 bases, with 15 bases between them. The germline gives CDR1 ENHRY, CDR2 SYGVKD. The CDR3 is 15 residues long. The CDR3 DNA is TGTGCCATCAGTAAGGATGGGAGGGAAAACACTGAAGCTTTCTTT. Translated: CAISKDGRENTEAFF.

In this sample, this clone turned up a few times. V and J are TRBV11-2 and TRBJ1-2, with a tentative D call TRBD1 (5 bases). Trimming left V 0 bases short and J 8 bases short, with 16 bases between. The V gene's germline CDR1 is SGHAT and CDR2 FQNNGV. The CDR3 sequence is 15 residues long. CDR3 protein: CASSLDNNGGVGYTF. CDR3 bases: TGTGCCAGCAGCTTAGATAACAATGGAGGGGTAGGCTACACCTTC.

To note about this clone: One end of the junction fails to match germline, which may point to a read error. The rearrangement uses TRBV16 and TRBJ1-5, with 10 positions matching TRBD1. CDR1 KGHSY and CDR2 FQNENV come from the germline V gene. The CDR3 is 15 amino acids. The DNA of the CDR3 is TGTGCCAGCAGCCAAACGACAGGGGGCAACCAGCCCCAGCATTTT. Amino acid sequence: CASSQTTGGNQPQHF.

The chain joins TRBV9 to TRBJ2-1, with D unresolved. CDR1 and CDR2 (germline): SGDLS, YYNGEE. CDR3 length: 13 residues. Deletions cut 2 bases from V and 4 bases from J, with 7 bases between. The CDR3 region has the DNA TGTGCCAGCAGCGTTGAGAGGTACAATGAGCAGTTCTTC. Translated: CASSVERYNEQFF.

This clone has only one observation. The CDR3 coding sequence is TGTGCCAGCAGTCCCCATCTCCGGACAGCAACTAATGAAAAACTGTTTTTT. Translating it yields CASSPHLRTATNEKLFF. The gene calls are TRBV27 and TRBJ1-4; D perhaps matches TRBD1 (6 bases). Germline CDR1 reads MNHEY; CDR2 reads SMNVEV (reference sequence). V gave up 5 bases and J gave up 0 bases, with 16 bases separating them. The CDR3 has 17 amino acids.

V gene TRBV24-1 combines with J gene TRBJ2-6; D gene uncertain. The V gene's germline CDR1 is KGHDR and CDR2 SFDVKD. The CDR3 is 14 amino acids. Trimming took 4 bases from V and 1 from J, leaving 4 bases between them. The CDR3 spells CATSDGSGANVLTF. CDR3 bases: TGTGCCACCAGTGACGGTTCTGGGGCCAACGTCCTGACTTTC.

The chain combines TRBV2 with TRBJ1-1, with 10 bases identical to TRBD1. There are 18 residues in the CDR3. The junction had 19 bases not matched to a gene; V was cut back by 5 bases and J by 7 bases. The germline V gene has CDR1 SNHLY and CDR2 FYNNEI. The CDR3 spells CASSKTLPSVGQGGEAFF. CDR3 nucleotide sequence: TGTGCCAGCAGTAAAACCCTCCCTTCTGTTGGACAGGGGGGTGAAGCTTTCTTT. The full variable domain, in which reference TRBV2 and TRBJ1-1 provide the parts outside the CDR3, is EPEVTQTPSHQVTQMGQEVILRCVPISNHLYFYWYRQILGQKVEFLVSFYNNEISEKSEIFDDQFSVERPDGSNFTLKIRSTKLEDSAMYFCASSKTLPSVGQGGEAFFGQGTRLTVV.